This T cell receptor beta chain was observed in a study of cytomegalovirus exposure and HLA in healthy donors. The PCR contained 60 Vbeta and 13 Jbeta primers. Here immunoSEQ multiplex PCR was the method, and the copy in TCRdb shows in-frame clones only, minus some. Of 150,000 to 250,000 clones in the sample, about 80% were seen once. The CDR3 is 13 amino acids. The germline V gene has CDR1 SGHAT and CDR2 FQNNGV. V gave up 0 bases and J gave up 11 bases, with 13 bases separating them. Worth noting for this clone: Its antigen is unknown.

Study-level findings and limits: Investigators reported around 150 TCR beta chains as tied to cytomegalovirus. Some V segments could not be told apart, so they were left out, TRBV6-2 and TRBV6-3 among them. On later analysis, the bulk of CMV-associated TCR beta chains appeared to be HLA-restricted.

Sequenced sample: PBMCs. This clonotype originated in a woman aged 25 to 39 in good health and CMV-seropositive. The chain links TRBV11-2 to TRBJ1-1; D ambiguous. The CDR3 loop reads CASSLEIEEVAFF. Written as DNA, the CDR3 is TGTGCCAGCAGCTTAGAGATTGAGGAGGTGGCTTTCTTT.